This T cell receptor beta chain comes out of a study of cytotoxic CD8 clonotypes in ibrutinib-treated CLL. Study as a whole: Median treatment time before response sampling was 12 months, range 6 to 36. Findings and caveats of the study: Baseline levels of clonality went above those of age-matched healthy donors and moved with circulating CD8+ T-cell counts. The clonality went up when patients responded to ibrutinib and dropped back toward baseline at progression.

Measured with immunoSEQ multiplex PCR; TCRdb has only the in-frame clones, and not every one. The sample lists 150,000 or so clones, roughly three quarters occurring once. To note about this clone: The antigen remains unidentified.

V dropped 5 bases and J dropped 3; count of bases not matched to a gene: 4. CDR3 size: 14 residues. Germline CDR1 and CDR2: SGHTS and YDEGEE. This chain connects TRBV5-8 to TRBJ1-4; 7 bases agree with TRBD1. The specimen comprised PBMCs, sampled after 12 months of ibrutinib treatment. The clonotype was recovered from a human donor with chronic lymphocytic leukemia. CDR3 in DNA: TGTGCCAGCAGTTTCGGACAGGCTAATGAAAAACTGTTTTTT. This sequence encodes CASSFGQANEKLFF.